This T cell receptor (beta chain) is from a study of cytomegalovirus exposure and HLA in healthy donors. Study details: The 130 or so validation repertoires, a later analysis reported, used the same platform as the approximately 650 first-cohort repertoires.

General study points: Listed as cytomegalovirus-associated were approximately 160 TCR beta chains. Cytomegalovirus status was reportedly diagnosed by the classifier with high sensitivity and specificity.

The CDR3 extends over 15 amino acids. V trimming: 4 bases; J trimming: 8 bases; junction bases outside the gene matches: 12. Germline CDR1 and CDR2: MNHEY and SMNVEV (reference sequence). To note about this clone: The antigen remains unidentified.

TCRdb keeps only in-frame clones here, not all; method: immunoSEQ multiplex PCR. The sample carries some 250,000 clones, around 91% recorded once. Input material: PBMCs. V is TRBV27 and J is TRBJ1-2, with 8 nucleotides matching TRBD1. This TCR came from a young woman in good health and CMV-seronegative. This CDR3 is CASSSPGQAAEGYTF. The CDR3 DNA sequence: TGTGCCAGCAGTTCACCGGGACAGGCCGCCGAGGGCTACACCTTC.